These 27 T cell receptor beta chains came from one sample sequenced in a study of T cell changes during pregnancy in multiple sclerosis. TCRdb keeps only in-frame clones here, not all; method: immunoSEQ multiplex PCR. The profile shows 130,000 or so clones, over 85% of them singletons. The sample in question was peripheral blood, obtained before pregnancy. The receptor source for this set is a female donor with multiple sclerosis, enrolled in a pregnancy study.

V usage is TRBV2 and J usage is TRBJ1-2; TRBD1 matches 7 bases. Germline assignment: CDR1 SNHLY and CDR2 FYNNEI. V gave up 7 bases and J gave up 2 bases; unmatched junction bases: 4. The CDR3 sequence is 13 residues long. The CDR3 loop reads CASMGRGNYGYTF. The CDR3 bases are TGTGCCAGCATGGGCAGGGGGAACTATGGCTACACCTTC.

The V call is TRBV19, the J call TRBJ1-1; TRBD1 aligns across 7 bases. V gave up 6 bases and J gave up 3 bases; unmatched junction bases: 16. The length of the CDR3 is 17 residues. Germline V CDR1 and CDR2: LNHDA, SQIVND (reference sequence). The CDR3 loop is CASRGRRAGGGDTEAFF. For the CDR3, the DNA is TGTGCCAGTAGAGGGAGAAGGGCAGGGGGAGGTGACACTGAAGCTTTCTTT.

The rearrangement joins TRBV15 to TRBJ1-5, with TRBD1 matching over 8 bases. The CDR3 runs 15 residues. V shed 4 bases, J shed 6 bases, and the junction held 8 bases outside the gene matches. The germline gives CDR1 LNHNV, CDR2 YYDKDF (reference sequence). This CDR3 is CATSTQTGAGQPQHF. For the CDR3, the DNA is TGTGCCACCAGCACCCAGACAGGGGCGGGTCAGCCCCAGCATTTT.

The chain couples TRBV28 to TRBJ1-5; unclear D gene. Trimming took 2 bases from V and 5 from J, leaving 10 bases between them. Germline V gene data show CDR1 as MDHEN and CDR2 as SYDVKM. CDR3 length: 14 residues. The CDR3 DNA is TGTGCCAGCAGTTTAACCCAGGACTATCAGCCCCAGCATTTT. Its translation is CASSLTQDYQPQHF.

The chain joins TRBV7-6 to TRBJ2-7, with TRBD2 as a possible D gene (7 bases). The CDR3 has 15 amino acids. Trimming stripped 1 base from V and 7 bases from J, with 17 bases between. Looked up from germline, CDR1 is SGHVS and CDR2 is FNYEAQ. The CDR3 coding sequence is TGTGCCAGCAGCTTAGGCGCGGGGGTACAGGGAGAGCAGTACTTC. It specifies CASSLGAGVQGEQYF.

The chain has TRBV6-1 and TRBJ1-6; D gene ambiguous. The CDR3 contains 16 residues. CDR1 and CDR2 (germline): MNHNS, SASEGT. Trimming cost V 2 bases and J 6 bases, with 14 bases left between them. CDR3 protein: CASSESFGEGNSPLHF. CDR3 sequence (DNA): TGTGCCAGCAGTGAATCGTTTGGAGAGGGTAATTCACCCCTCCACTTT.

The chain links TRBV18 to TRBJ1-5, with 7 positions matching TRBD1. Germline V gene lookup returns CDR1 KGHSH and CDR2 LQKENI. The CDR3 spans 14 residues. V gave up 6 bases and J gave up 7 bases; unmatched junction bases: 9. The CDR3 DNA sequence: TGTGCCAGCTCTCTGGACAGGCGGGGACAGCCCCAGCATTTT. Amino acid sequence: CASSLDRRGQPQHF.

The chain couples TRBV15 to TRBJ2-5, with TRBD2 as a possible D gene (6 bases). Germline V lookup: CDR1 LNHNV, CDR2 YYDKDF (reference sequence). The CDR3 is 16 residues long. V shed 0 bases and J shed 0 bases, with 11 bases lying between them. CDR3 protein: CATSRDNRGYQETQYF. In nucleotides, the CDR3 is TGTGCCACCAGCAGAGATAATCGGGGGTACCAAGAGACCCAGTACTTC.

The gene calls are TRBV19 and TRBJ1-5; 10 nucleotides match TRBD1. V trimming: 5 bases; J trimming: 1 base; junction bases outside the gene matches: 5. Germline-derived CDR1 and CDR2 are LNHDA and SQIVND (reference sequence). The CDR3 runs 16 residues. The CDR3 DNA follows: TGTGCCAGTAGTGGGACAGGGGATCAAAGCAATCAGCCCCAGCATTTT. Translated: CASSGTGDQSNQPQHF. Full variable domain (missing parts from reference TRBV19 and TRBJ1-5): DGGITQSPKYLFRKEGQNVTLSCEQNLNHDAMYWYRQDPGQGLRLIYYSQIVNDFQKGDIAEGYSVSREKKESFPLTVTSAQKNPTAFYLCASSGTGDQSNQPQHFGDGTRLSIL.

This clone was detected once. This chain links TRBV6-1 with TRBJ2-3; 9 bases match TRBD1. V trimming: 11 bases; J trimming: 4 bases; junction bases outside the gene matches: 13. CDR3 length equals 15 residues. The germline gives CDR1 MNHNS, CDR2 SASEGT. The CDR3 sequence: CAGNPGQGIADTQYF. The CDR3 DNA sequence: TGTGCCGGGAACCCGGGACAGGGAATTGCAGATACGCAGTATTTT.

This clone was seen only once. The chain uses TRBV6-1 and TRBJ1-5, with D unresolved. V was shortened by 7 bases and J by 0 bases, with 7 bases between the two germline ends. The germline V gene has CDR1 MNHNS and CDR2 SASEGT. There are 13 residues in the CDR3. In DNA form, the CDR3 reads TGTGCCAGCAAGCCCCTTAGCAATCAGCCCCAGCATTTT. Translation gives CASKPLSNQPQHF.

This clone was counted between two and nine times. The chain uses TRBV6-4 and TRBJ1-2, with D unclear. V was pared by 0 bases and J by 7 bases, with 12 bases between. The CDR3 sequence is 14 residues long. Germline values: CDR1 MRHNA, CDR2 SNTAGT. CDR3 in DNA: TGTGCCAGCAGTGACTCACGAGGGTCCGGTGGCTACACCTTC. Amino acid sequence: CASSDSRGSGGYTF.

The genes are TRBV5-1 and TRBJ1-1, with TRBD1 as a possible D gene (6 bases). The V and J ends lost 0 bases and 5 bases respectively, with 17 bases between them. The CDR3 consists of 16 residues. The germline gives CDR1 SGHRS, CDR2 YFSETQ. CDR3 in DNA: TGCGCCAGCAGCTTGGCCTTGGGGGGGGCCGAGACTGAAGCTTTCTTT. It specifies CASSLALGGAETEAFF.

The V gene is TRBV10-3, the J gene TRBJ2-2; D is uncertain. The germline V and J ends were trimmed by 7 bases and 1 base, with 7 bases remaining between them. This CDR3 has 13 residues. Germline V lookup: CDR1 ENHRY, CDR2 SYGVKD. The CDR3 DNA sequence: TGTGCCATCAAGTACGGGAACACCGGGGAGCTGTTTTTT. As protein: CAIKYGNTGELFF.

The V and J genes are TRBV19 and TRBJ2-1; TRBD1 agrees at 8 bases. Germline V gene sequence: CDR1 LNHDA, CDR2 SQIVND (reference sequence). J lost 3 bases, V lost 9 bases, and 13 bases had no gene match. The CDR3 totals 16 residues. Here the CDR3 DNA reads TGTGCCAGCACCCCTTTGGGGACAGGCCTCTACAATGAGCAGTTCTTC. It yields the protein CASTPLGTGLYNEQFF.

This chain's CDR3 is CASSQDRGGKETQYF. CDR3 bases: TGCGCCAGCAGCCAAGATAGGGGGGGCAAAGAGACCCAGTACTTC. The chain combines TRBV4-1 with TRBJ2-5; D is possibly TRBD2 (7 bases). Looked up from germline, CDR1 is MGHRA and CDR2 is YSYEKL. The length of the CDR3 is 15 residues. V dropped 0 bases and J dropped 3 bases, with 11 bases sitting between them.

The genes are TRBV10-3 and TRBJ2-1, with D unclear. There are 18 residues in the CDR3. Between the trimmed V and J ends, which lost 11 bases and 5 bases, there was a span of 31 bases. The germline V gene encodes CDR1 ENHRY and CDR2 SYGVKD. CDR3 nucleotide sequence: TGTGCCGCAAGCAAACGACCCCCCGAACAGTTGGGCGACAATGAGCAGTTCTTC. Amino acid sequence: CAASKRPPEQLGDNEQFF.

The V call is TRBV19, the J call TRBJ2-7; D possibly corresponds to TRBD2 (6 bases). The germline CDR1 and CDR2 sequences are LNHDA and SQIVND (reference sequence). This CDR3 region has 13 residues. V was shortened by 5 bases and J by 0 bases, with 8 bases between the two germline ends. CDR3 nucleotides: TGTGCCAGTAGTCCGCGGGGCTCCTACGAGCAGTACTTC. Protein product: CASSPRGSYEQYF. Filled out from reference TRBV19 and TRBJ2-7, the complete variable domain reads DGGITQSPKYLFRKEGQNVTLSCEQNLNHDAMYWYRQDPGQGLRLIYYSQIVNDFQKGDIAEGYSVSREKKESFPLTVTSAQKNPTAFYLCASSPRGSYEQYFGPGTRLTVT.

This chain connects TRBV9 to TRBJ2-3, with D possibly TRBD2 on 5 matching bases. CDR1 SGDLS and CDR2 YYNGEE come from the germline V gene. The V end lost 1 base, the J end lost 2 bases, and 8 bases lay between the germline ends. The CDR3 loop spans 14 amino acids. The CDR3 is CASSVRLATDTQYF. Here the CDR3 DNA reads TGTGCCAGCAGCGTAAGGCTAGCCACAGATACGCAGTATTTT.

V usage is TRBV5-1 and J usage is TRBJ2-3; D possibly corresponds to TRBD1 (5 bases). Trimming stripped 4 bases from V and 3 bases from J, with 12 bases between. Germline CDR1 is SGHRS and CDR2 is YFSETQ. The CDR3 runs 14 residues. In DNA form, the CDR3 reads TGCGCCAGCAGCCCCGACAGTCCAACAGATACGCAGTATTTT. Residues: CASSPDSPTDTQYF.

The chain uses TRBV27 and TRBJ1-4; 8 nucleotides line up with TRBD1. Germline V gene data show CDR1 as MNHEY and CDR2 as SMNVEV (reference sequence). V was pared by 0 bases and J by 0 bases, with 12 bases of the junction left unmatched. This CDR3 has 20 amino acids. CDR3 region: CASSLSWDRILGATNEKLFF. The CDR3 bases are TGTGCCAGCAGTTTATCTTGGGACAGGATTTTGGGTGCAACTAATGAAAAACTGTTTTTT.

J is TRBJ2-7 and V is TRBV19, with TRBD2 identical over 11 bases. Germline loops: CDR1 LNHDA, CDR2 SQIVND (reference sequence). The CDR3 covers 15 residues. The V gene end was trimmed by 3 bases and the J gene end by 1 base; junction bases not matched to a gene: 2. For the CDR3, the DNA is TGTGCCAGTAGTATTTCTAGCGGGGGGTCCTACGAGCAGTACTTC. Protein product: CASSISSGGSYEQYF.

The table lists this clone with a count of one. DNA for the CDR3: TGTGCCAGTAGTAGAGATGTCGGGGGGAACACTGAAGCTTTCTTT. Protein sequence: CASSRDVGGNTEAFF. The J gene is TRBJ1-1, the V gene TRBV19; D perhaps matches TRBD1 (5 bases). Germline lookup yields CDR1 LNHDA and CDR2 SQIVND (reference sequence). V shed 4 bases and J shed 1 base, with 13 bases lying between them. This CDR3 is built from 15 residues.

J is TRBJ2-7 and V is TRBV2; TRBD1 matches 7 bases. V shed 6 bases, J shed 0 bases, and the junction held 5 bases outside the gene matches. CDR1 SNHLY and CDR2 FYNNEI come from the germline V gene. The CDR3 consists of 14 residues. The CDR3, as DNA: TGTGCCAGCAGGTACAGGGGTAGCTCCTACGAGCAGTACTTC. It translates to CASRYRGSSYEQYF.

The V gene is TRBV7-6, the J gene TRBJ2-3; TRBD2 is a possible D gene (5 bases). Deletions cut 2 bases from V and 2 bases from J, with 11 bases between. CDR1 and CDR2 from the germline V gene are SGHVS and FNYEAQ. This CDR3 is built from 15 residues. The CDR3 sequence: CASSLRAGSTDTQYF. CDR3 in DNA: TGTGCCAGCAGCTTAAGGGCGGGTTCCACAGATACGCAGTATTTT.

The sample holds one count of this clone. V gene TRBV7-6 combines with J gene TRBJ2-6; TRBD2 agrees at 7 bases. The V and J ends lost 4 bases and 0 bases, in that order; junction bases with no gene match: 12. The CDR3 spans 19 residues. CDR1 and CDR2 from the germline V gene are SGHVS and FNYEAQ. The CDR3 DNA sequence: TGTGCCAGCAGCTCGACTAGGTGGGAGGGGAGCTCTGGGGCCAACGTCCTGACTTTC. This gives the protein CASSSTRWEGSSGANVLTF.

The gene calls are TRBV5-4 and TRBJ2-3; 10 bases line up with TRBD2. The germline V gene encodes CDR1 SGHNT and CDR2 YYREEE (reference sequence). Trimming cost V 5 bases and J 2 bases; bases outside gene matches: 5. This CDR3 contains 15 residues. Here the CDR3 reads CASSLAGEATDTQYF. CDR3 coding DNA: TGTGCCAGCAGTCTAGCGGGGGAGGCCACAGATACGCAGTATTTT.